These 23 T cell receptor beta chains share one sample of origin, sequenced in a study of regulatory T cells in long-lasting Graves disease. CDR3 regions were amplified by Arm-PCR using iRepertoire HTBI primers to build TCR beta libraries. MiXCR was run by TCRdb on the multiplex PCR reads, yielding one entry per CDR3 protein. The data contain about 470,000 distinct CDR3 sequences, around 21% of them seen just once; the ten biggest clones take up less than 9%. Time point: persistent/refractory GD, antithyroid drugs over 5 years with positive TRAb. The authors made the TCR library using RNA they extracted from PBMCs. Sequencing used peripheral blood mononuclear cells (PBMCs), obtained when the disease was refractory, from a patient treated with antithyroid drugs. The source is a female donor with Graves disease.

The chain carries TRBV27 and TRBJ1-6; 7 nucleotides line up with TRBD1. CDR1 is MNHEY and CDR2 is SMNVEV in the germline V gene (reference sequence). V lost 5 bases, J lost 7 bases, and 8 bases stayed unmatched. The CDR3 is 15 residues long. CDR3 sequence: CASSIGGAVNSPLHF. CDR3 coding DNA: TGTGCCAGCAGTATAGGGGGCGCGGTCAATTCACCCCTCCACTTT.

This clonotype was seen only a few times. The CDR3 spells CASSESASGELFF. The CDR3 DNA follows: TGCGCCAGCAGTGAGAGTGCCTCCGGGGAGCTGTTTTTT. The rearrangement joins TRBV10-1 to TRBJ2-2; D not resolved. Trimming took 2 bases from V and 6 from J, leaving 7 bases between them. The CDR3 is 13 amino acids. Germline-derived CDR1 and CDR2 are WNHNN and SYGVQD (reference sequence).

This clonotype was seen repeatedly, ten times or more. This chain joins TRBV10-3 and TRBJ2-7; D unclear. CDR1 is ENHRY, CDR2 SYGVKD, per germline. The CDR3 spans 11 residues. V lost 10 bases, J lost 4 bases, and 11 bases lay in between. As DNA, the CDR3 is TGTGCCACCCTGGTGGGTTACGAGCAGTACTTC. As protein: CATLVGYEQYF.

Turning to this clonotype: A much more abundant neighbour one base away suggests this may be a read error. J is TRBJ1-3 and V is TRBV6-1; D unresolved. The CDR3 is 17 residues long. In germline, CDR1 is MNHNS, CDR2 SASEGT. V shed 6 bases and J shed 4 bases, with 22 bases lying between them. The CDR3 DNA follows: TGTGCCAGCAGGAGCACTCAGACCTGGGTCGTCGGAAACACCATATATTTT. Amino acids: CASRSTQTWVVGNTIYF.

This clonotype was detected ten times or more. The V gene is TRBV12-3 or TRBV12-4, the J gene TRBJ2-7; no clear D gene. The CDR3 totals 13 residues. Trimming took off 3 bases at V and 1 base at J, with 7 bases between the two ends. The CDR3, as DNA: TGTGCCAGCAGTTTCTTCCAGTCCTACGAGCAGTACTTC. As protein: CASSFFQSYEQYF.

This clonotype was observed many times. The rearrangement joins TRBV27 to TRBJ1-1, with 8 bases matching TRBD1. V trimming: 3 bases; J trimming: 5 bases; junction bases outside the gene matches: 5. The CDR3 has 14 amino acids. Germline V gene data show CDR1 as MNHEY and CDR2 as SMNVEV (reference sequence). For the CDR3, the DNA is TGTGCCAGCAGTTTTAGACAGGGGAGGACTGAAGCTTTCTTT. As protein: CASSFRQGRTEAFF.

This clonotype appeared a few times. J is TRBJ1-5 and V is TRBV20-1; D is uncertain. There are 14 residues in the CDR3. V lost 6 bases, J lost 0 bases, and 12 bases lay in between. Germline V CDR1 and CDR2: DFQATT, SNEGSKA (reference sequence). This CDR3 reads CSAPLGNSNQPQHF. In DNA form, the CDR3 reads TGCAGTGCCCCGTTGGGGAATAGCAATCAGCCCCAGCATTTT.

This clonotype was counted ten times or more. The chain uses TRBV12-3 or TRBV12-4 and TRBJ2-7; TRBD1 matches 10 bases. Germline trimming cut 6 bases from V and 5 bases from J; bases unmatched to any gene: 4. This CDR3 region has 13 residues. The CDR3, as DNA: TGTGCCAGCAGCCTTGGGACAGGGGACGAGCAGTACTTC. Translating gives CASSLGTGDEQYF.

V gene TRBV9 combines with J gene TRBJ2-7; no reliable D call. The CDR3 runs 14 residues. Per the germline V gene, CDR1 is SGDLS and CDR2 is YYNGEE. The V end was cut by 0 bases, the J end by 2 bases, with 9 bases between. The CDR3 sequence is CASSVGRSPYEQYF. CDR3 bases: TGTGCCAGCAGCGTAGGTAGGTCCCCCTACGAGCAGTACTTC.

This clonotype has ten or more counts. The rearrangement uses TRBV6-1 and TRBJ1-1; no definite D call. The V and J ends lost 5 bases and 0 bases respectively, with 16 bases between them. Germline values: CDR1 MNHNS, CDR2 SASEGT. There are 16 residues in the CDR3. The CDR3 loop is CASSPDVAYMNTEAFF. The CDR3 region has the DNA TGTGCCAGCAGTCCAGACGTGGCGTATATGAACACTGAAGCTTTCTTT.

In its sample, this clonotype was seen a few times. This chain connects TRBV7-2 to TRBJ1-2; 10 positions match TRBD1. CDR3 length equals 14 residues. CDR1 SGHTA and CDR2 FQGNSA come from the germline V gene. V gave up 1 base and J gave up 8 bases; unmatched junction bases: 4. CDR3 DNA: TGTGCCAGCAGCTTAGGGACAGGGGGAATGGGCTACACCTTC. Translated, it gives CASSLGTGGMGYTF.

Of note for this clonotype: A far larger clone is a single base away, which makes a read error likely. In DNA form, the CDR3 reads TGTGCCAGCAGCTTAGGGAGATCTAACTATGGCTACACCTTC. Its translation is CASSLGRSNYGYTF. The rearrangement joins TRBV7-8 to TRBJ1-2; D gene uncertain. The CDR3 is 14 amino acids. V was trimmed by 1 base and J by 0 bases, leaving 6 bases between them. Germline V gives CDR1 SGHVS, CDR2 FQNEAQ.

This clonotype showed up just a few times. CDR3 DNA: TGTGCCAGCAGCTCACTAGCCCCGGGTGGCTACACCTTC. This gives the protein CASSSLAPGGYTF. The chain carries TRBV7-2 and TRBJ1-2; D ambiguous. The germline CDR1 and CDR2 sequences are SGHTA and FQGNSA. The CDR3 is 13 residues long. V was trimmed by 4 bases and J by 7 bases, leaving 13 bases between them. Supplemented by reference TRBV7-2 and TRBJ1-2, the full variable domain reads GAGVSQSPSNKVTEKGKDVELRCDPISGHTALYWYRQSLGQGLEFLIYFQGNSAPDKSGLPSDRFSAERTGGSVSTLTIQRTQQEDSAVYLCASSSLAPGGYTFGSGTRLTVV.

A remark on this clonotype: This sequence may be a read error, since a much larger clone differs from it by one base. The rearrangement links TRBV7-8 to TRBJ1-4; D remains unclear. Trimming left V 1 base short and J 10 bases short, with 13 bases between. The CDR3 consists of 14 residues. In germline, CDR1 is SGHVS, CDR2 FQNEAQ. The CDR3 loop is CASSLGGSYGKLFF. The CDR3 DNA reads TGTGCCAGCAGCTTAGGAGGTAGTTATGGAAAACTGTTTTTT.

The chain is built from TRBV29-1 and TRBJ1-1; D is ambiguous. The CDR3 extends over 12 amino acids. Germline CDR1 reads SQVTM; CDR2 reads ANQGSEA. V shed 3 bases and J shed 7 bases, with 12 bases lying between them. CDR3 nucleotides: TGCAGCGTTGAGCGCGGTGTATATGAAGCTTTCTTT. This translates into CSVERGVYEAFF.

This clonotype came up many times. The chain uses TRBV28 and TRBJ2-1; 8 nucleotides align to TRBD1. From germline, CDR1 is MDHEN and CDR2 SYDVKM. The CDR3 is 15 amino acids. Losses at the gene ends were 6 bases for V and 3 bases for J; bases not matched to a gene: 7. As DNA, the CDR3 is TGTGCCAGCAGCTCCGGGACAGGATACTACAATGAGCAGTTCTTC. Its protein product is CASSSGTGYYNEQFF.

The table lists this clonotype with many counts. This sequence joins TRBV12-3 or TRBV12-4 and TRBJ2-7; perhaps TRBD1 as D (6 bases). The CDR3 spans 14 residues. Trimming cost V 8 bases and J 0 bases, with 14 bases left between them. CDR3 sequence reads: CASCETGSSYEQYF. As DNA, the CDR3 is TGTGCCAGCTGCGAAACAGGGTCCTCCTACGAGCAGTACTTC.

This clonotype was seen repeatedly, ten times or more. This chain connects TRBV7-8 to TRBJ1-6; 8 nucleotides line up with TRBD1. From germline, CDR1 is SGHVS and CDR2 FQNEAQ. V dropped 1 base and J dropped 6; count of bases not matched to a gene: 5. CDR3 length: 16 amino acids. The CDR3, as DNA: TGTGCCAGCAGCTTAGGGGCAGGGGGCTCTAATTCACCCCTCCACTTT. Translation: CASSLGAGGSNSPLHF.

The genes are TRBV19 and TRBJ1-2; D gene unclear. The CDR3 length is 12 residues. Trimming took 4 bases from V and 3 from J, leaving 6 bases between them. Germline-derived CDR1 and CDR2 are LNHDA and SQIVND (reference sequence). The CDR3 region has the DNA TGTGCCAGTAGTACAGCATACTATGGCTACACCTTC. Translated, it gives CASSTAYYGYTF. Combining the CDR3 with reference TRBV19 and TRBJ1-2 gives the whole variable domain DGGITQSPKYLFRKEGQNVTLSCEQNLNHDAMYWYRQDPGQGLRLIYYSQIVNDFQKGDIAEGYSVSREKKESFPLTVTSAQKNPTAFYLCASSTAYYGYTFGSGTRLTVV.

The sample holds many counts of this clonotype. The chain links TRBV13 to TRBJ2-5; TRBD2 agrees at 7 bases. J gave up 6 bases and V 5 bases, and 9 bases lay outside the gene matches. In germline, CDR1 is PRHDT, CDR2 FYEKMQ (reference sequence). The CDR3 totals 14 residues. This CDR3 reads CASSPPLGGKTQYF. The CDR3 DNA follows: TGTGCCAGCAGCCCACCTCTGGGGGGGAAGACCCAGTACTTC.

This clonotype has ten or more counts. The rearrangement uses TRBV29-1 and TRBJ2-7; weak D call: TRBD2 (6 bases). CDR1 is SQVTM, CDR2 ANQGSEA, per germline. This CDR3 has 13 residues. V lost 6 bases and J 4 bases, leaving 16 bases between the germline ends. CDR3 nucleotides: TGCAGCGTGGGGACTCCTCCGGGATACGAGCAGTACTTC. Translation: CSVGTPPGYEQYF.

As to this clonotype: Likely a read error: the CDR3 ends without its conserved phenylalanine or tryptophan. The chain couples TRBV11-2 to TRBJ2-7, with D unresolved. This CDR3 region has 14 residues. Germline CDR1 is SGHAT and CDR2 is FQNNGV. The V gene lost 2 bases and the J gene lost 1 base, with 9 bases spanning the gap. The CDR3 sequence is CASSLRVESYEQYL. In DNA form, the CDR3 reads TGTGCCAGCAGCTTAAGGGTGGAGTCCTACGAGCAGTACCTC.

This clonotype was counted between two and nine times. This sequence joins TRBV5-1 and TRBJ2-5; 12 nucleotides agree with TRBD2. The CDR3 has 13 residues. Germline V lookup: CDR1 SGHRS, CDR2 YFSETQ. V dropped 4 bases and J dropped 7; count of bases not matched to a gene: 2. The CDR3 is CASSVGLAGTQYF. The CDR3, as DNA: TGCGCCAGCAGCGTGGGACTAGCGGGGACCCAGTACTTC.